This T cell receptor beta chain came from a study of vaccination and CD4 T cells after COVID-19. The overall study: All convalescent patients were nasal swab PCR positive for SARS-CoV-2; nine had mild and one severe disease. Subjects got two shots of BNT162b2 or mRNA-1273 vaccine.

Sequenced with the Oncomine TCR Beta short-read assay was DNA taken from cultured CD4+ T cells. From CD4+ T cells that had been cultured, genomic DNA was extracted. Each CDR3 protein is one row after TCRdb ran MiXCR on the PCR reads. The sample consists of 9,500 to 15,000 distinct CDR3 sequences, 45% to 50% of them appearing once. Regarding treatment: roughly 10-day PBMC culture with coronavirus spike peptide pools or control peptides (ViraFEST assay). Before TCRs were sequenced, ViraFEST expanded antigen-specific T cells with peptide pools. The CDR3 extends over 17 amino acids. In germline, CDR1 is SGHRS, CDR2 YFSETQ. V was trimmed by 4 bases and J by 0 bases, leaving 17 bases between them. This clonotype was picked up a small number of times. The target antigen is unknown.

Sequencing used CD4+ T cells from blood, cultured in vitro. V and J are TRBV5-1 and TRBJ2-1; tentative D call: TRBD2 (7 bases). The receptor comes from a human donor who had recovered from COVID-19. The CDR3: CASSRSGLGGSYNEQFF. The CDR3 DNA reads TGCGCCAGCAGCCGTTCCGGACTAGGGGGCTCCTACAATGAGCAGTTCTTC.